This TCR beta chain was found in a study of PD-1 blockade in mismatch repair-deficient tumors. In the study overall: All were previously treated, progressing patients with 12 mismatch repair-deficient cancer types. Findings and limits, study-wide: Tumor-resident clones, often absent from pretreatment blood, expanded after pembrolizumab and then contracted.

Every patient had mismatch repair deficiency by PCR or immunohistochemistry. The protocol was immunoSEQ multiplex PCR, while the TCRdb copy is restricted to in-frame clones and leaves out a portion. The sample consists of 25,000 to 30,000 clones, roughly 83% of them appearing once. Points on this clone: Its antigen is unidentified.

The CDR3 is 21 amino acids. The germline V gene has CDR1 MDHEN and CDR2 SYDVKM. V was clipped by 6 bases and J by 5 bases; unmatched bases: 25. V and J are TRBV28 and TRBJ2-1; TRBD2 matches at 10 bases. The origin of this receptor is an adult with mismatch repair-deficient cancer. Sequenced here: PBMCs, sampled before pembrolizumab treatment. The CDR3 protein is CASSPSTLRGLLAGVHNEQFF. CDR3 DNA sequence: TGTGCCAGCAGCCCATCCACGTTAAGGGGGCTTCTAGCGGGAGTCCACAATGAGCAGTTCTTC.